Below are 9 T cell receptor beta chains sequenced from a single sample in a study of beta chain features in type 1 diabetes. All of the isolated RNA was reverse transcribed, so expressed TCRB transcripts were sequenced. Data came from immunoSEQ multiplex PCR; TCRdb stores just in-frame clones and leaves some out. The sample consists of 350,000 to 450,000 clones, more than 11% of them appearing once. The sample taken for sequencing was naive CD4+ T cells from blood. The origin of the receptors is a young man in good health.

The V and J genes are TRBV2 and TRBJ1-2, with 9 bases aligning to TRBD1. Germline values: CDR1 SNHLY, CDR2 FYNNEI. The CDR3 has 18 amino acids. V lost 6 bases to trimming and J lost 3 bases; unmatched junction nucleotides: 17. The CDR3 reads CASSPRGTGIGNDYGYTF. The CDR3 DNA reads TGTGCCAGCAGCCCCAGGGGGACAGGGATTGGAAATGACTATGGCTACACCTTC.

This clone has more than one count but fewer than ten. The chain combines TRBV29-1 with TRBJ2-3; 7 bases align to TRBD1. The CDR3 runs to 15 residues. The junction had 13 bases not matched to a gene; V was cut back by 7 bases and J by 3 bases. Per germline, CDR1 SQVTM and CDR2 ANQGSEA. In nucleotides, the CDR3 is TGCAGCGGCCCTTCGAGGGCCAGGGGGACAGATACGCAGTATTTT. Encoded protein: CSGPSRARGTDTQYF.

As DNA, the CDR3 is TGTGCCAGCAGTGAGAGTCATGGACAGACCAACAATGAGCAGTTCTTC. Encoded protein: CASSESHGQTNNEQFF. V gene TRBV6-1 combines with J gene TRBJ2-1; perhaps TRBD1 as D (6 bases). The CDR3 extends over 16 amino acids. The germline V gene encodes CDR1 MNHNS and CDR2 SASEGT. Trimming shortened V by 3 bases and J by 5 bases, and 17 bases separated the two germline ends.

The chain uses TRBV4-1 and TRBJ1-4; TRBD1 matches at 7 bases. The V gene end was trimmed by 6 bases and the J gene end by 2 bases; junction bases not matched to a gene: 6. The CDR3 consists of 15 residues. Germline V gene sequence: CDR1 MGHRA, CDR2 YSYEKL. The CDR3 nucleotides are TGCGCCAGCAGACTAACAGGGGTGACTAATGAAAAACTGTTTTTT. It translates to CASRLTGVTNEKLFF.

This clone was picked up many times. CDR3 in amino acids: CAWSVMAGNIQYF. The DNA of the CDR3 is TGTGCCTGGAGTGTAATGGCGGGAAACATTCAGTACTTC. The chain is built from TRBV30 and TRBJ2-4, with D perhaps TRBD2 (5 bases). The V gene lost 0 bases and the J gene lost 6 bases, with 9 bases spanning the gap. This CDR3 has 13 amino acids. CDR1 is GTSNPN, CDR2 SVGIG, per germline (reference sequence).

The chain is built from TRBV7-6 and TRBJ2-6; 7 bases match TRBD2. Germline assignment: CDR1 SGHVS and CDR2 FNYEAQ. The V and J ends lost 2 bases and 12 bases, in that order; junction bases with no gene match: 10. The CDR3 has 15 amino acids. The CDR3 coding sequence is TGTGCCAGCAGCTTAAGCGCGGGAGACCCTTCCGTCCTGACTTTC. Its protein is CASSLSAGDPSVLTF.

V gene TRBV7-2 combines with J gene TRBJ2-3, with 7 bases fitting TRBD2. CDR3 length: 15 amino acids. Per the germline V gene, CDR1 is SGHTA and CDR2 is FQGNSA. V shed 2 bases and J 0 bases; nucleotides not matched to a gene: 2. CDR3 in amino acids: CASSLRAGSTDTQYF. CDR3 nucleotide sequence: TGTGCCAGCAGCTTAAGAGCGGGAAGCACAGATACGCAGTATTTT.

In this sample, this clone turned up a few times. The chain employs TRBV2 and TRBJ2-1; no reliable D call. The CDR3 consists of 11 residues. Trimming took off 5 bases at V and 6 bases at J, with 5 bases between the two ends. Germline-derived CDR1 and CDR2 are SNHLY and FYNNEI. The CDR3 sequence: CASSKGNEQFF. The CDR3 DNA is TGTGCCAGCAGTAAGGGCAATGAGCAGTTCTTC.

The chain uses TRBV7-2 and TRBJ2-1; TRBD2 matches at 12 bases. This CDR3 contains 14 residues. V lost 2 bases and J lost 15; bases outside the gene matches: 8. Germline V lookup: CDR1 SGHTA, CDR2 FQGNSA. CDR3 sequence reads: CASSLRLAGGHLFF. DNA of the CDR3: TGTGCCAGCAGCTTAAGGCTAGCGGGGGGGCATTTGTTCTTC.